This T cell receptor beta chain was captured by sequencing in a study of OX40 agonist ivuxolimab in advanced cancers. Study summary: The dose-escalation group included hepatocellular carcinoma, melanoma, renal cell carcinoma and head and neck cancer. The study's findings and limits: In CD8+ T cells, expanded clones were on average more numerous than in CD4+. In the 0.1 to 3.0 mg/kg range, CD4+ and CD8+ blood T cells had expanded clonally by week 6. Low normalized T-cell clonal expansion was also seen in some nonresponders.

Deletions cut 4 bases from V and 2 bases from J, with 14 bases between. CDR1 and CDR2 (germline): MNHNS, SASEGT. The CDR3 contains 15 residues. With respect to this clone: Antigen specificity is unknown.

Measured with immunoSEQ multiplex PCR; TCRdb has only the in-frame clones, and not every one. The repertoire holds some 70,000 clones, with about 89% as singletons. Sequenced here: CD4+ or CD8+ T cells sorted from blood, sampled in a trial of the OX40 agonist ivuxolimab. The TCR was taken from an adult with an advanced solid tumor such as melanoma, head and neck, liver or kidney cancer. The genes are TRBV6-1 and TRBJ1-2; D unclear. This CDR3 reads CASSARQAPNYGYTF. The CDR3 DNA reads TGTGCCAGCAGTGCCAGACAAGCTCCCAACTATGGCTACACCTTC.